These 17 T cell receptor beta chains came from one sample sequenced in a study of T cell repertoires in cytomegalovirus infection. TCRdb called the reads again in MiXCR, with one record for every CDR3 protein. Altogether under 600,000 distinct CDR3 sequences are present, 16% being singletons, with the ten largest covering roughly 25%. Sequenced material: CD8+ T cells from PBMCs. These receptors came from a human donor in good health (CMV status not recorded). Some clones in this sample may be carry-over from other donors' samples.

This clonotype was seen many times. The V and J genes are TRBV19 and TRBJ1-5; D is unresolved. Trimming removed 10 bases at V and 1 base at J, with 14 bases between. Germline V gene data show CDR1 as LNHDA and CDR2 as SQIVND (reference sequence). This CDR3 has 14 amino acids. The CDR3 sequence is CATTSTVSNQPQHF. Here the CDR3 DNA reads TGTGCCACCACCTCGACCGTGAGCAATCAGCCCCAGCATTTT.

Ten or more counts support this clonotype. The V call is TRBV7-8, the J call TRBJ2-1; TRBD2 agrees at 14 bases. After removal of 4 bases from V and 4 bases from J, the junction contained 9 bases not matched to a gene. CDR1 and CDR2 (germline): SGHVS, FQNEAQ. CDR3 length equals 18 residues. This chain's CDR3 is CASSYGLAGGLNYNEQFF. The CDR3 coding sequence is TGTGCCAGCAGCTACGGACTAGCGGGAGGTCTAAATTACAATGAGCAGTTCTTC.

This clonotype was counted many times. This chain links TRBV7-9 with TRBJ1-2; maybe TRBD1 (5 bases). CDR1 is SEHNR and CDR2 is FQNEAQ in the germline V gene (reference sequence). V lost 6 bases and J lost 4, with 15 bases in between. The CDR3 has 14 amino acids. The CDR3 here is CASSWDGEGYGYTF. Here the CDR3 DNA reads TGTGCCAGCAGTTGGGACGGCGAGGGCTATGGCTACACCTTC.

This clonotype was seen repeatedly, ten times or more. The rearrangement uses TRBV7-2 and TRBJ2-3; 9 nucleotides match TRBD2. CDR3 size: 16 residues. CDR1 and CDR2 (germline): SGHTA, FQGNSA. The V gene end was trimmed by 4 bases and the J gene end by 2 bases; junction bases not matched to a gene: 7. The CDR3 spells CASSYLTSGITDTQYF. DNA of the CDR3: TGTGCCAGCAGCTACCTGACTAGCGGTATCACAGATACGCAGTATTTT.

The genes are TRBV27 and TRBJ1-2, with D uncertain. V lost 4 bases to trimming and J lost 5 bases, with 2 bases between them. CDR3 length: 10 residues. CDR1 and CDR2 (germline): MNHEY, SMNVEV (reference sequence). CDR3 sequence: CASSWYGYTF. Written as DNA, the CDR3 is TGTGCCAGCAGTTGGTATGGCTACACCTTC.

The rearrangement uses TRBV20-1 and TRBJ1-1, with 7 bases fitting TRBD1. V trimming: 2 bases; J trimming: 2 bases; junction bases outside the gene matches: 8. The CDR3 loop spans 15 amino acids. Germline lookup yields CDR1 DFQATT and CDR2 SNEGSKA (reference sequence). The CDR3 DNA follows: TGCAGTGCTAGACAAACGACAGGGAGAAACACTGAAGCTTTCTTT. Its translation is CSARQTTGRNTEAFF.

The chain combines TRBV7-6 with TRBJ2-2, with 7 nucleotides matching TRBD1. There are 16 residues in the CDR3. From germline, CDR1 is SGHVS and CDR2 FNYEAQ. J was trimmed by 4 bases and V by 6 bases; bases with no gene match: 11. CDR3 nucleotides: TGTGCCAGCAGGCAAAACAGGGGATCGGGCACCGGGGAGCTGTTTTTT. It translates to CASRQNRGSGTGELFF.

This clonotype has only a few counts. This chain links TRBV7-6 with TRBJ1-6, with D perhaps TRBD1 (5 bases). The CDR3 has 16 residues. The germline V gene encodes CDR1 SGHVS and CDR2 FNYEAQ. Trimming left V 2 bases short and J 6 bases short, with 14 bases between. Here the CDR3 reads CASSLSGTAVNSPLHF. For the CDR3, the DNA is TGTGCCAGCAGCTTATCAGGGACCGCCGTTAATTCACCCCTCCACTTT.

This clonotype occurred many times. The CDR3 spells CASSSLLGVGYNEQFF. As DNA, the CDR3 is TGTGCCAGCAGTTCCCTCCTAGGGGTGGGATACAATGAGCAGTTCTTC. The chain joins TRBV27 to TRBJ2-1; the D gene is possibly TRBD1 (5 bases). This CDR3 has 16 amino acids. Between the trimmed V and J ends, which lost 4 bases and 4 bases, there was a span of 17 bases. Germline V lookup: CDR1 MNHEY, CDR2 SMNVEV (reference sequence).

This sequence joins TRBV13 and TRBJ2-1; TRBD2 agrees at 8 bases. This CDR3 region has 15 residues. CDR1 and CDR2 from the germline V gene are PRHDT and FYEKMQ (reference sequence). Trimming removed 5 bases from V and 1 base from J; junction bases left unmatched: 4. The CDR3 here is CASSHGGGSYNEQFF. Written as DNA, the CDR3 is TGTGCCAGCAGCCACGGGGGGGGGTCCTACAATGAGCAGTTCTTC.

This clonotype was detected many times. The chain links TRBV7-8 to TRBJ2-5; 7 bases are shared with TRBD1. Germline CDR1 reads SGHVS; CDR2 reads FQNEAQ. This CDR3 spans 13 amino acids. The J segment lost 0 bases and the V segment lost 7 bases, leaving 2 bases of the junction unmatched. Here the CDR3 reads CASKGQNQETQYF. As DNA, the CDR3 is TGTGCCAGCAAGGGACAGAACCAAGAGACCCAGTACTTC.

This clonotype was seen ten or more times. The chain carries TRBV5-6 and TRBJ2-1; tentatively, D is TRBD2 (5 bases). Germline CDR1 and CDR2: SGHDT and YYEEEE. This CDR3 region has 16 residues. V lost 2 bases and J 1 base, leaving 13 bases between the germline ends. The chain's CDR3 is CASSLVGTGSYNEQFF. CDR3 nucleotides: TGTGCCAGCAGCTTAGTAGGAACGGGGTCCTACAATGAGCAGTTCTTC.

The V and J genes are TRBV2 and TRBJ2-2, with a possible D match to TRBD1 (6 bases). Trimming pared 2 bases from V and 9 bases from J, leaving 10 bases between. This CDR3 is built from 13 residues. Germline V lookup: CDR1 SNHLY, CDR2 FYNNEI. Written as DNA, the CDR3 is TGTGCCAGCAGTGAATTGGGGACAAGGGAGCTGTTTTTT. Its translation: CASSELGTRELFF.

This clonotype occurred a few times. This chain links TRBV12-5 with TRBJ2-2, with D uncertain. This CDR3 comprises 13 residues. Deletions cut 2 bases from V and 6 bases from J, with 7 bases between. The germline V gene has CDR1 LGHNT and CDR2 FRNRAP. The CDR3: CASGLLVAGELFF. CDR3 DNA sequence: TGTGCTAGTGGTTTGTTGGTTGCCGGGGAGCTGTTTTTT.

The chain has TRBV5-1 and TRBJ1-2; TRBD1 matches at 12 bases. The V gene end was trimmed by 4 bases and the J gene end by 5 bases; junction bases not matched to a gene: 9. Germline V lookup: CDR1 SGHRS, CDR2 YFSETQ. This CDR3 comprises 16 residues. As DNA, the CDR3 is TGCGCCAGCAGCCCGGCGGGGGACAGGGGGCTTTATGGCTACACCTTC. Protein: CASSPAGDRGLYGYTF.

V usage is TRBV19 and J usage is TRBJ2-1; 8 bases match TRBD2. The CDR3 has 14 residues. Germline V lookup: CDR1 LNHDA, CDR2 SQIVND (reference sequence). With V trimmed by 6 bases and J by 4 bases, 5 bases remained unmatched. This CDR3 is CASRLAGKYNEQFF. The CDR3 DNA is TGTGCCAGTAGATTAGCGGGAAAGTACAATGAGCAGTTCTTC. The complete variable domain, with remaining parts taken from reference TRBV19 and TRBJ2-1, reads DGGITQSPKYLFRKEGQNVTLSCEQNLNHDAMYWYRQDPGQGLRLIYYSQIVNDFQKGDIAEGYSVSREKKESFPLTVTSAQKNPTAFYLCASRLAGKYNEQFFGPGTRLTVL.

At least ten counts were recorded for this clonotype. CDR3 sequence: CASSPGGLGNEQFF. CDR3 coding DNA: TGTGCCAGCAGTCCCGGCGGGCTGGGGAATGAGCAGTTCTTC. The chain carries TRBV27 and TRBJ2-1; D is possibly TRBD2 (5 bases). Germline V gene data show CDR1 as MNHEY and CDR2 as SMNVEV (reference sequence). The CDR3 totals 14 residues. Deletions cut 5 bases from V and 7 bases from J, with 15 bases between.